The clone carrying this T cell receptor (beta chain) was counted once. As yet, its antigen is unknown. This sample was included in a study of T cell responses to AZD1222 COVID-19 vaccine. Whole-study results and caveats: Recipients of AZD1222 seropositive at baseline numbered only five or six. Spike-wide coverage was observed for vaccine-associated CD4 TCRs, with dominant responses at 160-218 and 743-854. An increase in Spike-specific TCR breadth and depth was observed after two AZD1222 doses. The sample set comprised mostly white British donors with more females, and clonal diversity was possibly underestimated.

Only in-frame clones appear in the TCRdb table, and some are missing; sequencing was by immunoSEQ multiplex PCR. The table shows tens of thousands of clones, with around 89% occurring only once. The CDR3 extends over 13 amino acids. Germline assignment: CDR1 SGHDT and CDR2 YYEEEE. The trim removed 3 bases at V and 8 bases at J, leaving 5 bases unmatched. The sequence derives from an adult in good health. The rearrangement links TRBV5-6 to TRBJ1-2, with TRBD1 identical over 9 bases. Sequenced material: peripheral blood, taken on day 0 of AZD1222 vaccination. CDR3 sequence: CASSSDRGAGYTF. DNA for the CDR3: TGTGCCAGCAGCTCGGACAGGGGAGCCGGCTACACCTTC.